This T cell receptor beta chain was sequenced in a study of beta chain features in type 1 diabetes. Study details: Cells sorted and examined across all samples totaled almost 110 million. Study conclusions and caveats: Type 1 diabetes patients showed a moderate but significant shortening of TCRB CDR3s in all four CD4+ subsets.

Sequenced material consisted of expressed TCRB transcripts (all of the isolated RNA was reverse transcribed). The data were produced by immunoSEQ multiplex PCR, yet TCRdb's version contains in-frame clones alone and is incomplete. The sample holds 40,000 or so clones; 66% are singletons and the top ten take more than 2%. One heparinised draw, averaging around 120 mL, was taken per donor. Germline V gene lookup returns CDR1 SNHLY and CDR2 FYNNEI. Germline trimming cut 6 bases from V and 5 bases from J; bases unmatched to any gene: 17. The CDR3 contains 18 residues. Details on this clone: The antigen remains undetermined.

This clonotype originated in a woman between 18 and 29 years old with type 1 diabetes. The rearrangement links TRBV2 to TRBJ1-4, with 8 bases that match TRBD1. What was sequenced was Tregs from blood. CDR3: CASSHWGTGLVRNEKLFF. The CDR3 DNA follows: TGTGCCAGCAGCCATTGGGGGACAGGTCTTGTCCGGAATGAAAAACTGTTTTTT.